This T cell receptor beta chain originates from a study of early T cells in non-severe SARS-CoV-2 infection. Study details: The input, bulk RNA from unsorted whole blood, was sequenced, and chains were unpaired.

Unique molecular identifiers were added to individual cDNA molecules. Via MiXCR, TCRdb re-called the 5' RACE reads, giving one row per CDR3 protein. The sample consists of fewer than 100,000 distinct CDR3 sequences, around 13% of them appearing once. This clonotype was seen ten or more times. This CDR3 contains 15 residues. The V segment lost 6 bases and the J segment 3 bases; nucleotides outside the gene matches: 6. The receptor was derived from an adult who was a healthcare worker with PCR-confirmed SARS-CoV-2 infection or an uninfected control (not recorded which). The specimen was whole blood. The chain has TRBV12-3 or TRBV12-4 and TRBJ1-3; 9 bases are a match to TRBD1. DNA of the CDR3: TGTGCCAGCAGGCCTGGACAGGGGAGTGGAAACACCATATATTTT. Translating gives CASRPGQGSGNTIYF.